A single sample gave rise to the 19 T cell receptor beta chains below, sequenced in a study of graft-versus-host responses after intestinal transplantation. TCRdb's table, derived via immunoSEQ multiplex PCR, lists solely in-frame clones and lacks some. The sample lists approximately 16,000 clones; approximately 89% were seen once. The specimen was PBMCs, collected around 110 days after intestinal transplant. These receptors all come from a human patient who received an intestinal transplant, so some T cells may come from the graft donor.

The CDR3 sequence is CASSAGQGVNEQFF. The CDR3 bases are TGTGCCAGTAGTGCGGGACAGGGGGTCAATGAGCAGTTCTTC. This chain links TRBV19 with TRBJ2-1, with 11 bases identical to TRBD1. V shed 5 bases, J shed 6 bases, and the junction held 3 bases outside the gene matches. Germline V gene sequence: CDR1 LNHDA, CDR2 SQIVND (reference sequence). The CDR3 consists of 14 residues.

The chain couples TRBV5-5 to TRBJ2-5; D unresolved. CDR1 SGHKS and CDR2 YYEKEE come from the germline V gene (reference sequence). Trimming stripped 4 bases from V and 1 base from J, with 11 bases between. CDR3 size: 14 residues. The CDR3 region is CASSLERLQETQYF. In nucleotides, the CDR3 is TGTGCCAGCAGCCTGGAACGGCTCCAAGAGACCCAGTACTTC.

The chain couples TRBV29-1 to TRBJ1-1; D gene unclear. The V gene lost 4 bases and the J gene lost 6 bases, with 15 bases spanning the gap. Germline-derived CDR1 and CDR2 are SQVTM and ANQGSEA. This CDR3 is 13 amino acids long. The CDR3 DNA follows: TGCAGCGTTGGTGAGGGCGCGTATGCTGAAGCTTTCTTT. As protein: CSVGEGAYAEAFF.

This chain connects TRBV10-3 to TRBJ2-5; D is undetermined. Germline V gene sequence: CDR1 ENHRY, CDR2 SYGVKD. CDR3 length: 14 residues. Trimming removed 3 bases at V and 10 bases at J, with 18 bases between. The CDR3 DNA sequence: TGTGCCATCAGTGACCCCCGGATTAGCATTCACCAGTACTTC. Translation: CAISDPRISIHQYF.

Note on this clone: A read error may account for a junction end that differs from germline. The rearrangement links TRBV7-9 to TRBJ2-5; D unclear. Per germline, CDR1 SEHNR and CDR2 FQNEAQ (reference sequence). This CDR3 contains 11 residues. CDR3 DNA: TGTGCCGGCAGCTTAGGGTCGGGCCAGTACTTC. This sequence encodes CAGSLGSGQYF. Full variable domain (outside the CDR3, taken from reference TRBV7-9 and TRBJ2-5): DTGVSQNPRHKITKRGQNVTFRCDPISEHNRLYWYRQTLGQGPEFLTYFQNEAQLEKSRLLSDRFSAERPKGSFSTLEIQRTEQGDSAMYLCAGSLGSGQYFGPGTRLLVL.

CDR3 in DNA: TGTGCCAGTAGTCCGGGACACCAGAACACAGATACGCAGTATTTT. Translated: CASSPGHQNTDTQYF. The chain carries TRBV19 and TRBJ2-3, with D tentatively TRBD1 (6 bases). The germline V and J ends were trimmed by 5 bases and 2 bases, with 14 bases remaining between them. This CDR3 is built from 15 residues. Per germline, CDR1 LNHDA and CDR2 SQIVND (reference sequence).

The CDR3 DNA follows: TGTGCCAGCAGGCCTACAGGGAACACTGAAGCTTTCTTT. Protein product: CASRPTGNTEAFF. The chain recombines TRBV27 with TRBJ1-1, with D possibly being TRBD1 (5 bases). Germline-derived CDR1 and CDR2 are MNHEY and SMNVEV (reference sequence). This CDR3 comprises 13 residues. Trimming removed 6 bases from V and 1 base from J, with 9 bases in between.

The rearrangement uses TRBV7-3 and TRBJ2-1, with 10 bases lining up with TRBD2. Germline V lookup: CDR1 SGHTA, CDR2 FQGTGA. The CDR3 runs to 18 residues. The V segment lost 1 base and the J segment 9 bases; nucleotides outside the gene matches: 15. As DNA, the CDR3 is TGTGCCAGCAGCTTAAAGGCGAAGTCGCTAGCGGGAGTATTTGAGCAGTTCTTC. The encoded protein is CASSLKAKSLAGVFEQFF. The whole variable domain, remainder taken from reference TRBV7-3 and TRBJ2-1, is GAGVSQTPSNKVTEKGKYVELRCDPISGHTALYWYRQSLGQGPEFLIYFQGTGAADDSGLPNDRFFAVRPEGSVSTLKIQRTERGDSAVYLCASSLKAKSLAGVFEQFFGPGTRLTVL.

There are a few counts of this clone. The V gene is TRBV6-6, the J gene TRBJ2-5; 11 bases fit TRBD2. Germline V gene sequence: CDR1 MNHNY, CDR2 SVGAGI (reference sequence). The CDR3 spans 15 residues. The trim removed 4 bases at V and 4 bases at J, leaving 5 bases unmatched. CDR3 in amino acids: CASSSPLAGGETQYF. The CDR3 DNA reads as TGTGCCAGCAGTTCCCCCCTAGCGGGAGGAGAGACCCAGTACTTC.

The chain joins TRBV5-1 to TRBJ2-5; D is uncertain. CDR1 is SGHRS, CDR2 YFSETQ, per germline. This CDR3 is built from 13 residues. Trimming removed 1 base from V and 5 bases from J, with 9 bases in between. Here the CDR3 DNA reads TGCGCCAGCAGCTTGCTACCTACTGAGACCCAGTACTTC. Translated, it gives CASSLLPTETQYF.

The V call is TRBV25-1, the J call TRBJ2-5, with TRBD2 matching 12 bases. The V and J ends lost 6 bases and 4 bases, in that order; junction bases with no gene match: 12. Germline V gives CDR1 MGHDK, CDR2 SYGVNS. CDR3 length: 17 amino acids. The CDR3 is CASRGFETSGRGETQYF. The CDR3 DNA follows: TGTGCCAGCAGGGGGTTTGAGACTAGCGGGAGAGGAGAGACCCAGTACTTC.

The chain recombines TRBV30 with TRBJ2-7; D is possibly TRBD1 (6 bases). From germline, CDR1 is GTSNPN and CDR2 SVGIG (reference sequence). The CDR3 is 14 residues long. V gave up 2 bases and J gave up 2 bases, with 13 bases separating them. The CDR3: CAWSMNREPYEQYF. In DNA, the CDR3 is TGTGCCTGGAGTATGAACAGGGAGCCCTACGAGCAGTACTTC.

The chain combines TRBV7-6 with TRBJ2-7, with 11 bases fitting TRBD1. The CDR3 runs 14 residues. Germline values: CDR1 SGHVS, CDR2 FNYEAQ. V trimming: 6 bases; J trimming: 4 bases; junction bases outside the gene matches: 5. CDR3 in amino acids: CASREDRGQYEQYF. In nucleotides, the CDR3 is TGTGCCAGCAGGGAGGACAGGGGGCAGTACGAGCAGTACTTC.

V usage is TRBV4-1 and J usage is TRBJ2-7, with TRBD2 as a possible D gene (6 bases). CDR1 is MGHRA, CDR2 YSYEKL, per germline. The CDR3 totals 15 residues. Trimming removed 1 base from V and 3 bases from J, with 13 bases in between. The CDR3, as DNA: TGCGCCAGCAGCCAAGGGCCAACGGGGGACTACGAGCAGTACTTC. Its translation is CASSQGPTGDYEQYF.

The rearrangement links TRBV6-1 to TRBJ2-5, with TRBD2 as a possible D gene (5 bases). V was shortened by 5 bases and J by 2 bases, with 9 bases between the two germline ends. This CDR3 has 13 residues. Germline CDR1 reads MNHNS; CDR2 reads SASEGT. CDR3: CASSNGLQETQYF. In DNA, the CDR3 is TGTGCCAGCAGTAATGGACTGCAAGAGACCCAGTACTTC.

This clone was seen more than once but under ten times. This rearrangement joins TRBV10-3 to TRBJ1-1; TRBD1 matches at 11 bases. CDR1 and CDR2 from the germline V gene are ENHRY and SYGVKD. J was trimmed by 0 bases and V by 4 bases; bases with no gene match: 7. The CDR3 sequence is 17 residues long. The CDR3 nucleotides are TGTGCCATCAGTGTAGGGACAGGGGGGGAGATGAACACTGAAGCTTTCTTT. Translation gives CAISVGTGGEMNTEAFF.

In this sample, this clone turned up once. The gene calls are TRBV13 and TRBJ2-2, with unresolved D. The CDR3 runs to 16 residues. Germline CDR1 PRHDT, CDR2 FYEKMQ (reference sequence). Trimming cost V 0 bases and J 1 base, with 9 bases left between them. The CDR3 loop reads CASSLGMKRNTGELFF. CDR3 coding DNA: TGTGCCAGCAGCTTAGGAATGAAGCGGAACACCGGGGAGCTGTTTTTT.

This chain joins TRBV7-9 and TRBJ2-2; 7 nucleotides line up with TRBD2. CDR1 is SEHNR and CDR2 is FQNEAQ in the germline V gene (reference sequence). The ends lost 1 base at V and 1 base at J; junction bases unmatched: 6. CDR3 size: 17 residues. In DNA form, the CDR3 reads TGTGCCAGCAGCTTAGGTCTACAGCGGGAGAACACCGGGGAGCTGTTTTTT. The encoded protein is CASSLGLQRENTGELFF. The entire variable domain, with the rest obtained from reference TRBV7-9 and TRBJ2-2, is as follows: DTGVSQNPRHKITKRGQNVTFRCDPISEHNRLYWYRQTLGQGPEFLTYFQNEAQLEKSRLLSDRFSAERPKGSFSTLEIQRTEQGDSAMYLCASSLGLQRENTGELFFGEGSRLTVL.

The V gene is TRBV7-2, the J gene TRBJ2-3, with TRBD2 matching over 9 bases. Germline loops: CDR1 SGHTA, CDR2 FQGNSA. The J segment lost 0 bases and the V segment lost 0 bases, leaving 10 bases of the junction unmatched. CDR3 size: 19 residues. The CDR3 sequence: CASSLALAGLPSSTDTQYF. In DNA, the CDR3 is TGTGCCAGCAGCTTAGCACTAGCGGGTCTTCCATCTAGCACAGATACGCAGTATTTT. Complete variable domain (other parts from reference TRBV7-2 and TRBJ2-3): GAGVSQSPSNKVTEKGKDVELRCDPISGHTALYWYRQSLGQGLEFLIYFQGNSAPDKSGLPSDRFSAERTGGSVSTLTIQRTQQEDSAVYLCASSLALAGLPSSTDTQYFGPGTRLTVL.